This TCR beta chain is from a study of T cells after yellow fever vaccination. General study results and limits: Post-booster reappearance was seen for most primary-vaccination clones (around 96% CD4, around 91% CD8).

This clonotype was seen ten or more times. Its antigen remains unidentified. In germline, CDR1 is SGHRS, CDR2 YFSETQ. Trimming took 7 bases from V and 0 from J, leaving 16 bases between them. The length of the CDR3 is 15 residues. Template-switching 5'RACE yielded the TCR cDNA; a universal primer site and UMIs were added in the process. One entry per CDR3 protein, called by TCRdb with MiXCR from the 5' RACE reads. The profile shows 200,000 to 250,000 distinct CDR3 sequences, roughly 3% of them singletons. The material sequenced was CD4+ T cells sorted from PBMCs, taken 10 days after the yellow fever booster vaccination. The chain joins TRBV5-1 to TRBJ2-5; D gene uncertain. This sequence was found in a man aged 18 to 29 who received the YFV17D yellow fever vaccine. The CDR3 is CASAWYAADQETQYF. In nucleotides, the CDR3 is TGCGCCAGCGCTTGGTACGCGGCAGACCAAGAGACCCAGTACTTC.